A selection of T cell receptor beta chains follows, all from one sample in a study of shared clonotypes between healthy human individuals. TCRdb's table, derived via immunoSEQ multiplex PCR, lists solely in-frame clones and lacks some. The table lists about 520,000 clones, around four fifths of them singletons. Sequencing input: PBMCs. Receptors were obtained from a woman in her forties in good health. Some clones in this sample may be carry-over from other donors' samples. The CDR3 runs from the conserved cysteine through the conserved F or W. Fields, in order: V gene, clone size, J gene, D gene, CDR3 DNA, CDR3 protein. A D gene is named only where the DNA matches it firmly. Clone size is given for some rows only: seen once, a few or many times, or a class if the clone is expanded.

v_call: TRBV4-3; clone_size: once; j_call: TRBJ2-5; d_call: -; cdr3_nt: TGCGCCAGCAGCCAAGATTTGGGAGAGGGGGTTCAAGAGACCCAGTACTTC; cdr3_aa: CASSQDLGEGVQETQYF
v_call: TRBV29-1; clone_size: -; j_call: TRBJ1-6; d_call: -; cdr3_nt: TGCAGCGTTGCTCAGGAGGCGTCTTCACCCCTCCACTTT; cdr3_aa: CSVAQEASSPLHF
v_call: TRBV10-3; clone_size: -; j_call: TRBJ2-4; d_call: -; cdr3_nt: TGTGCCAGCAGGAGAGACAATGGTAACATTCAGTACTTC; cdr3_aa: CASRRDNGNIQYF
v_call: TRBV6-6; clone_size: once; j_call: TRBJ2-5; d_call: -; cdr3_nt: TGTGCCAGCAGTCCGCCCCCCCCAGAGACCCAGTACTTC; cdr3_aa: CASSPPPPETQYF
v_call: TRBV28; clone_size: -; j_call: TRBJ2-7; d_call: TRBD2; cdr3_nt: TGTGCCAGCAGTTTCCTCGGGGGGGTGGACGAGCAGTACTTC; cdr3_aa: CASSFLGGVDEQYF
v_call: TRBV18; clone_size: -; j_call: TRBJ2-3; d_call: TRBD2; cdr3_nt: TGTGCCAGCTCACCACGGACTAGCGGGTTTGTCACAGATACGCAGTATTTT; cdr3_aa: CASSPRTSGFVTDTQYF
v_call: TRBV18; clone_size: -; j_call: TRBJ2-3; d_call: TRBD2; cdr3_nt: TGTGCCAGCTCACTGGGACTAGCGGGAAGGTCAGATACGCAGTATTTT; cdr3_aa: CASSLGLAGRSDTQYF
v_call: TRBV28; clone_size: -; j_call: TRBJ1-2; d_call: -; cdr3_nt: TGTGCCAGCAGTTTGATAGGGGTTTACTATGGCTACACCTTC; cdr3_aa: CASSLIGVYYGYTF
v_call: TRBV10-2; clone_size: -; j_call: TRBJ2-1; d_call: TRBD2; cdr3_nt: TGCGCCAGCAGTAGCGGGGGAGGCCCCGGATATGAGCAGTTCTTC; cdr3_aa: CASSSGGGPGYEQFF
v_call: TRBV5-1; clone_size: once; j_call: TRBJ2-2; d_call: TRBD2; cdr3_nt: TGCGCCAGCAGCTCTTTAGCGGGAGTGGCCGGGGAGCTGTTTTTT; cdr3_aa: CASSSLAGVAGELFF
v_call: TRBV7-2; clone_size: -; j_call: TRBJ2-7; d_call: TRBD2; cdr3_nt: TGTGCCAGCAGCTATTCCATAGCGGGAGGAGAAAGCTCCTACGAGCAGTACTTC; cdr3_aa: CASSYSIAGGESSYEQYF
v_call: TRBV7-9; clone_size: few; j_call: TRBJ2-5; d_call: -; cdr3_nt: TGTGCCAGCAGCTCTGACAGACAAGAGACCCAGTACTTC; cdr3_aa: CASSSDRQETQYF
v_call: TRBV29-1; clone_size: -; j_call: TRBJ2-3; d_call: -; cdr3_nt: TGCAGCGTTATCAGGGGAATTAGCACAGATACGCAGTATTTT; cdr3_aa: CSVIRGISTDTQYF
v_call: TRBV6-4; clone_size: -; j_call: TRBJ2-5; d_call: -; cdr3_nt: TGTGCCAGCCTTGGATTCATCTTATACAAGTACCAAGAGACCCAGTACTTC; cdr3_aa: CASLGFILYKYQETQYF
v_call: TRBV28; clone_size: -; j_call: TRBJ1-1; d_call: TRBD1; cdr3_nt: TGTGCCAGCAGTACACCCGGACAGGGCCCCACTGAAGCTTTCTTT; cdr3_aa: CASSTPGQGPTEAFF
v_call: TRBV28; clone_size: -; j_call: TRBJ2-7; d_call: TRBD2; cdr3_nt: TGTGCCAGCAGTCTACTAGCGGGAGTGTACGAGCAGTACTTC; cdr3_aa: CASSLLAGVYEQYF
v_call: TRBV7-2; clone_size: -; j_call: TRBJ2-5; d_call: -; cdr3_nt: TGTGCCAGCAGCTTACAAAGGGGTCGCGGTGAGACCCAGTACTTC; cdr3_aa: CASSLQRGRGETQYF
v_call: TRBV30; clone_size: -; j_call: TRBJ1-5; d_call: TRBD1; cdr3_nt: TGTGCCTGGAGCGGACAGGGGGGTAATCAGCCCCAGCATTTT; cdr3_aa: CAWSGQGGNQPQHF
v_call: TRBV27; clone_size: -; j_call: TRBJ2-1; d_call: TRBD1; cdr3_nt: TGTGCCAGCAGTGGGATAGGTGGGACAGGGGTCAATGAGCAGTTCTTC; cdr3_aa: CASSGIGGTGVNEQFF
v_call: TRBV18; clone_size: -; j_call: TRBJ2-6; d_call: TRBD2; cdr3_nt: TGTGCCAGCTCACGCGGGGGAGGCGGGGCCAACGTCCTGACTTTC; cdr3_aa: CASSRGGGGANVLTF
v_call: TRBV4-3; clone_size: -; j_call: TRBJ1-1; d_call: -; cdr3_nt: TGCGCCAGCAGCCAAGAAAGGCAGTCCTTGGAAACTTTCTTT; cdr3_aa: CASSQERQSLETFF
v_call: TRBV28; clone_size: few; j_call: TRBJ2-1; d_call: -; cdr3_nt: TGTGCCAGCAGTTTATCCCCCGGGGGTCACAATGAGCAGTTCTTC; cdr3_aa: CASSLSPGGHNEQFF
v_call: TRBV18; clone_size: -; j_call: TRBJ2-1; d_call: TRBD2; cdr3_nt: TGTGCCAGCTCGCCTACTAGCGGACTAGACAATGAGCAGTTCTTC; cdr3_aa: CASSPTSGLDNEQFF
v_call: TRBV28; clone_size: -; j_call: TRBJ2-5; d_call: -; cdr3_nt: TGTGCCAGCAGCCTTCTATGGGAGACCCAGTACTTC; cdr3_aa: CASSLLWETQYF
v_call: TRBV4-2; clone_size: many; j_call: TRBJ2-4; d_call: TRBD2; cdr3_nt: TGTGCCAGCAGCCAAGATAGCGGGAGGGTAACCAAAAACATTCAGTACTTC; cdr3_aa: CASSQDSGRVTKNIQYF
v_call: TRBV30; clone_size: once; j_call: TRBJ1-4; d_call: -; cdr3_nt: TGTGCCTGGAGCGGGCCGGGGGCAACTAATGAAAAACTGTTTTTT; cdr3_aa: CAWSGPGATNEKLFF
v_call: TRBV10-3; clone_size: -; j_call: TRBJ1-2; d_call: TRBD1; cdr3_nt: TGTGCCATCAGGCCCGGACAGGGGAATGGCTACACCTTC; cdr3_aa: CAIRPGQGNGYTF
v_call: TRBV10-3; clone_size: -; j_call: TRBJ2-2; d_call: TRBD1; cdr3_nt: TGTGCCATCATGAGACAGGGAGACACCGGGGAGCTGTTTTTT; cdr3_aa: CAIMRQGDTGELFF
v_call: TRBV7-2; clone_size: once; j_call: TRBJ1-4; d_call: -; cdr3_nt: TGTGCCAGCAGCATAACCCGACAGGTCGAAAAACTGTTTTTT; cdr3_aa: CASSITRQVEKLFF
v_call: TRBV18; clone_size: few; j_call: TRBJ2-1; d_call: -; cdr3_nt: TGTGCCAGCTCACCAGTGGACATCCGATACAATGAGCAGTTCTTC; cdr3_aa: CASSPVDIRYNEQFF